This entry concerns a single T cell receptor (beta chain). Run at survey level, the immunoSEQ assay was version v3.0. Profiled with immunoSEQ multiplex PCR; TCRdb holds only in-frame clones, not every one. Among some 35,000 clones, approximately 93% were seen once, and the ten largest hold 3% to 4%. This record belongs to a study of long-term antiretroviral therapy in people with HIV. Looked up from germline, CDR1 is SQVTM and CDR2 is ANQGSEA. The CDR3 runs 13 residues. Trimming removed 4 bases from V and 0 bases from J, with 9 bases in between. Specimen: unsorted PBMCs, collected around 5 years after starting antiretroviral therapy. The TCR comes from a woman between 45 and 65 years old with HIV. The J gene is TRBJ1-1, the V gene TRBV29-1; D remains ambiguous. The CDR3 region is CSVVRVLNTEAFF. The CDR3 DNA follows: TGCAGCGTTGTTCGGGTTTTGAACACTGAAGCTTTCTTT.